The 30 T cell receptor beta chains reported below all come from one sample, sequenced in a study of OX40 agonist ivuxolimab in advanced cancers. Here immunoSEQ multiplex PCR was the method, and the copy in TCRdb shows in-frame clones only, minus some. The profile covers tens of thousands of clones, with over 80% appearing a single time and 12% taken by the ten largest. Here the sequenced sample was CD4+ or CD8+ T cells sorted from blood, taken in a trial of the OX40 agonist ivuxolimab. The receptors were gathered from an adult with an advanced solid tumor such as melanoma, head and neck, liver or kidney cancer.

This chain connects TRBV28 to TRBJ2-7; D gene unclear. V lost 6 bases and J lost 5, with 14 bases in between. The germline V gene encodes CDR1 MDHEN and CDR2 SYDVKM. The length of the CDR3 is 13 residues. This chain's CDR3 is CASRTDLLDEQYF. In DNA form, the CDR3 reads TGTGCCAGCAGGACGGACCTTCTGGACGAGCAGTACTTC.

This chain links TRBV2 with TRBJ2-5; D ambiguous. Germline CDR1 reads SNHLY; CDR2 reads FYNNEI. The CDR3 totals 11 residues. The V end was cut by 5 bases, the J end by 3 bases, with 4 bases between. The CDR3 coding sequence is TGTGCCAGCAGTTACAAAGAGACCCAGTACTTC. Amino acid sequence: CASSYKETQYF.

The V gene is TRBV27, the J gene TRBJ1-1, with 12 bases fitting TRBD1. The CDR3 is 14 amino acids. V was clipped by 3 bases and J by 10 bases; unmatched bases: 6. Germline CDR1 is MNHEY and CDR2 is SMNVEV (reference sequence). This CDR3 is CASSLGTGGRIAFF. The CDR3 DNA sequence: TGTGCCAGCAGTTTGGGGACAGGGGGCCGAATAGCTTTCTTT.

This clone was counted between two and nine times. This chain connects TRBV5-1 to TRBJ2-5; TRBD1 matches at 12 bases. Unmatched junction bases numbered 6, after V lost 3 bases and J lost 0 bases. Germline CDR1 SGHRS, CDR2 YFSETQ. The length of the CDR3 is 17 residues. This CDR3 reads CASSSGTGGLYQETQYF. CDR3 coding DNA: TGCGCCAGCAGCTCCGGGACAGGGGGCCTTTACCAAGAGACCCAGTACTTC.

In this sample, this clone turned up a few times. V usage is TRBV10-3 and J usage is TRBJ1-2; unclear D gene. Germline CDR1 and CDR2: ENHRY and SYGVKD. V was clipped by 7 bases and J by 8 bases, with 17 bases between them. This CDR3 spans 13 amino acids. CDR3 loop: CAIMIRPGEGYTF. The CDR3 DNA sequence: TGTGCCATCATGATTCGGCCCGGAGAGGGCTACACCTTC.

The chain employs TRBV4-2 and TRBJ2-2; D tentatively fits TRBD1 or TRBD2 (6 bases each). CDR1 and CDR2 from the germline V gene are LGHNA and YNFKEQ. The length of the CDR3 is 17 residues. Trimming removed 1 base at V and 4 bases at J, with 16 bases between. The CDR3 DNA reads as TGTGCCAGCAGCCAAGGGGGGCTGGCGGGGCTCACCGGGGAGCTGTTTTTT. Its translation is CASSQGGLAGLTGELFF.

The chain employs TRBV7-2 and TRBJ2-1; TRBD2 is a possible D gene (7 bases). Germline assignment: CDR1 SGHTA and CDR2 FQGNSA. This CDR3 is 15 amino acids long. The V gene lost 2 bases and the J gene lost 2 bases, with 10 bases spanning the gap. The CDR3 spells CASSLKGGPYNEQFF. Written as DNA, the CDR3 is TGTGCCAGCAGCTTAAAGGGGGGGCCCTACAATGAGCAGTTCTTC.

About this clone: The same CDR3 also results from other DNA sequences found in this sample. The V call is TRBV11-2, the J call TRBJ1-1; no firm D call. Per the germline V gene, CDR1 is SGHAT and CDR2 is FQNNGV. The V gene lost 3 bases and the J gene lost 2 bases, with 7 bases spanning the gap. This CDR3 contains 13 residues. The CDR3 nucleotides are TGTGCCAGCAGCTTGATGAGAAACACTGAAGCTTTCTTT. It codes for CASSLMRNTEAFF.

In DNA form, the CDR3 reads TGTGCCAGCAGCGTAATTCCAGCAGACTATGGCTACACCTTC. It is translated as CASSVIPADYGYTF. This sequence joins TRBV9 and TRBJ1-2; D gene uncertain. This CDR3 spans 14 amino acids. Germline V gene data show CDR1 as SGDLS and CDR2 as YYNGEE. V lost 1 base to trimming and J lost 3 bases, with 10 bases between them.

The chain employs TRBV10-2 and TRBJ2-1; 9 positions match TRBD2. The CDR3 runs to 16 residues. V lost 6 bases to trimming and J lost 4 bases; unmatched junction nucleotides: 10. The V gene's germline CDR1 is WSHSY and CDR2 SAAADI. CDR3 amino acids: CASRNTAGGNYNEQFF. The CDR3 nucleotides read TGCGCCAGCAGAAACACTGCGGGGGGGAATTACAATGAGCAGTTCTTC.

The CDR3 bases are TGTGCCAGCAGCCGACCCTTTGAGCGCGCAACTAATGAAAAACTGTTTTTT. Its translation: CASSRPFERATNEKLFF. The V gene is TRBV28, the J gene TRBJ1-4, with D hard to call. The CDR3 has 17 amino acids. Trimming left V 6 bases short and J 0 bases short, with 17 bases between. Germline CDR1 is MDHEN and CDR2 is SYDVKM.

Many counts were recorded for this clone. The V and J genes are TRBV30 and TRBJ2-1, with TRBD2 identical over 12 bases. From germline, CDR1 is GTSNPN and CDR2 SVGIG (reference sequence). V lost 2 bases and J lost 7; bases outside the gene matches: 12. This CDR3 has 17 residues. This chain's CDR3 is CAWSPRASGRGANEQFF. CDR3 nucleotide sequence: TGTGCCTGGAGTCCACGGGCTAGCGGGAGGGGGGCTAATGAGCAGTTCTTC.

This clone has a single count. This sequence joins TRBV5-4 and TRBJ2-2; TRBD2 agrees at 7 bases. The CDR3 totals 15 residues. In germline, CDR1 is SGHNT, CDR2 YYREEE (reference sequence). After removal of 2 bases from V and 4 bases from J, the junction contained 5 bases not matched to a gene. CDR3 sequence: CASSLGPGGTGELFF. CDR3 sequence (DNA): TGTGCCAGCAGCTTAGGGCCGGGAGGCACCGGGGAGCTGTTTTTT.

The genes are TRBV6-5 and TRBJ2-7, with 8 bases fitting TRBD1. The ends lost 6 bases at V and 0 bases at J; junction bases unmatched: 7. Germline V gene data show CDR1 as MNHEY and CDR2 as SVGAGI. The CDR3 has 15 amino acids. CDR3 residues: CASRRDRTSSYEQYF. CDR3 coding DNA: TGTGCCAGCAGGAGGGACAGGACAAGCTCCTACGAGCAGTACTTC.

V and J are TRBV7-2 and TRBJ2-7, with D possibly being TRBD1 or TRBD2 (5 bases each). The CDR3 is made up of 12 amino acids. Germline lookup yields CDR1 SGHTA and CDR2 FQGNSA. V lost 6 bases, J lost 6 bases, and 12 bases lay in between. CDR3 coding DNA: TGTGCCAGCAGTCGAGGGGCTGGCGAGCAGTACTTC. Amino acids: CASSRGAGEQYF. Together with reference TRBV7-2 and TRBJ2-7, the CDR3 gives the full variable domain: GAGVSQSPSNKVTEKGKDVELRCDPISGHTALYWYRQSLGQGLEFLIYFQGNSAPDKSGLPSDRFSAERTGGSVSTLTIQRTQQEDSAVYLCASSRGAGEQYFGPGTRLTVT.

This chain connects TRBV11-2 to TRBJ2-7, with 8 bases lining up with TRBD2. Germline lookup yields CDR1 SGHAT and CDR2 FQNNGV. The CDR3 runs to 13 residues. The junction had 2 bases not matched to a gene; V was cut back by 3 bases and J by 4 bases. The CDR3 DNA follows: TGTGCCAGCAGCTTGAGCGGGGGTTACGAGCAGTACGTC. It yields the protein CASSLSGGYEQYV.

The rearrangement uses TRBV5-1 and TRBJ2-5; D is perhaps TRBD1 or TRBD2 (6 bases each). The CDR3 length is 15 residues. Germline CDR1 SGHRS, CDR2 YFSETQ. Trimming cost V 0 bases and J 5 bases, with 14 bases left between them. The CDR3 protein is CASSLVAGAGETQYF. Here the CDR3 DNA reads TGCGCCAGCAGCTTGGTGGCAGGGGCGGGGGAGACCCAGTACTTC.

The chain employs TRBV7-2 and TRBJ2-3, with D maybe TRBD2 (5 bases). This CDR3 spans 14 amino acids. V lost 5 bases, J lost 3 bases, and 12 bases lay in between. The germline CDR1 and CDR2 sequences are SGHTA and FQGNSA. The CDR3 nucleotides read TGTGCCAGCAGCCTAACTAGGGATACAGATACGCAGTATTTT. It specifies CASSLTRDTDTQYF. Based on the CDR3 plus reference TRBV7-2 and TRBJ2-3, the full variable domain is GAGVSQSPSNKVTEKGKDVELRCDPISGHTALYWYRQSLGQGLEFLIYFQGNSAPDKSGLPSDRFSAERTGGSVSTLTIQRTQQEDSAVYLCASSLTRDTDTQYFGPGTRLTVL.

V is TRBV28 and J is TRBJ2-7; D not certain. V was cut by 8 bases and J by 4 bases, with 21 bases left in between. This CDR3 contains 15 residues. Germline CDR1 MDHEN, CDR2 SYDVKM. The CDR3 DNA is TGTGCCAGCTGTTCCCGACACGGCCTGGGGTACGAGCAGTACTTC. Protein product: CASCSRHGLGYEQYF.

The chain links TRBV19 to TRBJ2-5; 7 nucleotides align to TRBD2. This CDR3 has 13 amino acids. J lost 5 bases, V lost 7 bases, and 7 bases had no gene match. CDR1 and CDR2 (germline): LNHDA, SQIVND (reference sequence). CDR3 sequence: CASTPQGGETQYF. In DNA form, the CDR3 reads TGTGCCAGTACTCCGCAGGGAGGGGAGACCCAGTACTTC.

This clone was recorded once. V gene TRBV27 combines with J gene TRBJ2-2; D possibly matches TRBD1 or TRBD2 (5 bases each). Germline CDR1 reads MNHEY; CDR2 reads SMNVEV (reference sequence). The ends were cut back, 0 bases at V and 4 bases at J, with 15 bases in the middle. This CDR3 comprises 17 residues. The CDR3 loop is CASSLSLGTASTGELFF. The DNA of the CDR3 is TGTGCCAGCAGTTTATCGCTAGGGACGGCGAGCACCGGGGAGCTGTTTTTT.

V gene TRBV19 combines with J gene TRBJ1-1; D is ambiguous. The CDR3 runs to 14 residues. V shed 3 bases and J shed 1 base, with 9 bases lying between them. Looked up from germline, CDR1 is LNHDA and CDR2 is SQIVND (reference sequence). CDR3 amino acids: CASSIGRTNTEAFF. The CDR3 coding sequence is TGTGCCAGTAGTATTGGTCGGACGAACACTGAAGCTTTCTTT.

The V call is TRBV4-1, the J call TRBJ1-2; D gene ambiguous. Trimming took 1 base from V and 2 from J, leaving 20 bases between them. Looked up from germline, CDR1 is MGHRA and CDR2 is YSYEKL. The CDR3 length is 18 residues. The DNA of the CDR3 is TGCGCCAGCAGCCAAGGTCTATTACGCGCTTCTTCGAACTATGGCTACACCTTC. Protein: CASSQGLLRASSNYGYTF.

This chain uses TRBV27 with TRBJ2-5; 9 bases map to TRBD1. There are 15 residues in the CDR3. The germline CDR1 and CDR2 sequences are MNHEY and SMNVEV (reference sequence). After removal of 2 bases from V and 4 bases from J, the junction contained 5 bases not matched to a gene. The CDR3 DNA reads TGTGCCAGCAGTTTAGGACAGGGGTACGGAGAGACCCAGTACTTC. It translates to CASSLGQGYGETQYF.

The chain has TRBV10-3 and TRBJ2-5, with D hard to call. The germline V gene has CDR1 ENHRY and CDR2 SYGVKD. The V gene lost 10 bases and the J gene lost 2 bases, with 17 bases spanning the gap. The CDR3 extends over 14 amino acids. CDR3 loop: CATTADGVQETQYF. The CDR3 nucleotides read TGTGCCACCACCGCGGACGGAGTTCAAGAGACCCAGTACTTC.

In DNA, the CDR3 is TGTGCCAGCAGGGCCCAGTTATCCTACGAGCAGTACTTC. As protein: CASRAQLSYEQYF. The chain employs TRBV6-1 and TRBJ2-7; no clear D. CDR1 and CDR2 from the germline V gene are MNHNS and SASEGT. The CDR3 has 13 amino acids. V lost 6 bases, J lost 1 base, and 10 bases lay in between.

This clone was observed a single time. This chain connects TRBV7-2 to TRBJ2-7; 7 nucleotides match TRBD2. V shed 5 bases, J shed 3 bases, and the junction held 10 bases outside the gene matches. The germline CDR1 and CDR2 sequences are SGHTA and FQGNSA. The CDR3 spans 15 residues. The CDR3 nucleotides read TGTGCCAGCAGCCCCCAGGGCGGGAGTTTCTACGAGCAGTACTTC. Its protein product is CASSPQGGSFYEQYF.

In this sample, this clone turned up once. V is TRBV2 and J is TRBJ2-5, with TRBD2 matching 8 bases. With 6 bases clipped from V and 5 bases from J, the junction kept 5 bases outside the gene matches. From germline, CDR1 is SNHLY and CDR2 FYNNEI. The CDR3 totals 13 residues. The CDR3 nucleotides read TGTGCCAGCAGGGCGGGGGGTACCGAGACCCAGTACTTC. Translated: CASRAGGTETQYF. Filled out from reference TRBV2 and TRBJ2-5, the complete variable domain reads EPEVTQTPSHQVTQMGQEVILRCVPISNHLYFYWYRQILGQKVEFLVSFYNNEISEKSEIFDDQFSVERPDGSNFTLKIRSTKLEDSAMYFCASRAGGTETQYFGPGTRLLVL.

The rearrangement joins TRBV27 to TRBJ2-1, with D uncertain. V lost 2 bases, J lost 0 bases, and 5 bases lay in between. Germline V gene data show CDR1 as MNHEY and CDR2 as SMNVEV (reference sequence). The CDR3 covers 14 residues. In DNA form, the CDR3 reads TGTGCCAGCAGTTTAGGGGACTCCTACAATGAGCAGTTCTTC. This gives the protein CASSLGDSYNEQFF.

The CDR3 region is CASSPNLAGGPDTQYF. DNA of the CDR3: TGTGCCAGCAGCCCTAACCTAGCGGGGGGGCCGGATACGCAGTATTTT. The chain joins TRBV11-1 to TRBJ2-3; 12 bases fit TRBD2. This CDR3 spans 16 amino acids. Germline V gives CDR1 SGHAT, CDR2 FQDESV (reference sequence). The junction had 9 bases not matched to a gene; V was cut back by 5 bases and J by 6 bases.